This is a list of T cell receptor beta chains from one sample in a study of blood T cell repertoires in COVID-19. Method: immunoSEQ multiplex PCR; TCRdb's copy keeps in-frame clones and lacks some. The sample consists of fewer than 300,000 clones, approximately 91% of them appearing once. Input material: peripheral blood. The receptors derive from a woman aged 25 to 39 with COVID-19, enrolled during active disease. The CDR3 runs from the conserved cysteine through the conserved F or W. The D gene is left open where the match is weak. Size is stated for part of the rows, as once, few or many counts, or as a class when the clone is expanded.

TRBD2	NA	TRBJ2-3	TRBV4-1	TGCGCCAGCAGCCAAGAGAGTTGGGGAGGGGAGACAGATACGCAGTATTTT	CASSQESWGGETDTQYF
NA	NA	TRBJ1-1	TRBV10-1	TGCGCCAGCAGTGAGGCGGGGAACACTGAAGCTTTCTTT	CASSEAGNTEAFF
TRBD2	NA	TRBJ2-1	TRBV4-2	TGTGCCAGCAGCCCGACTAGCGCCCGGACGTTCAATGAGCAGTTCTTC	CASSPTSARTFNEQFF
TRBD2	NA	TRBJ2-1	TRBV6-1	TGTGCCAGCAGTGAAGGGGGACTAGCGGGAAATGAGCAGTTCTTC	CASSEGGLAGNEQFF
TRBD1	NA	TRBJ1-1	TRBV7-9	TGTGCCAGCAGCTTGGGTTCGACAGGGGGTAACGCTGAAGCTTTCTTT	CASSLGSTGGNAEAFF
NA	once	TRBJ1-4	TRBV19	TGTGCCAGTAGTATCCGTAGTCAAAGCTGGGAAAAACTGTTTTTT	CASSIRSQSWEKLFF
TRBD2	NA	TRBJ2-3	TRBV2	TGTGCCAGCAGTGATAGCGGGAGAACGCAGTATTTT	CASSDSGRTQYF
NA	once	TRBJ1-1	TRBV3-1/TRBV3-2	TGTGCCAGCAGCCAAGGGTCCCACAGGATGAGCACTGAAGCTTTCTTT	CASSQGSHRMSTEAFF
TRBD2	NA	TRBJ2-3	TRBV5-1	TGCGCCAGCAGCCCTGGACTAGCGGGAATCTCGGATACGCAGTATTTT	CASSPGLAGISDTQYF
TRBD2	NA	TRBJ2-3	TRBV7-8	TGTGCCAGCAGCTTAGTGGGGCTAGCGGGACCCAGTACCCGCACAGATACGCAGTATTTT	CASSLVGLAGPSTRTDTQYF
NA	NA	TRBJ1-1	TRBV10-1	TGCGCCAGCAGTGATCAGAACACTGAAGCTTTCTTT	CASSDQNTEAFF
TRBD1	NA	TRBJ1-6	TRBV3-1/TRBV3-2	TGTGCCAGCAGCCAAGGGACAGGGGAACATAATTCACCCCTCCACTTT	CASSQGTGEHNSPLHF
NA	NA	TRBJ1-1	TRBV19	TGTGCCAGTAGTATAAGCTTCGAAGCGAACACTGAAGCTTTCTTT	CASSISFEANTEAFF
TRBD1	NA	TRBJ1-5	TRBV19	TGTGCCAGTAGTGGGACAGGGTTGGGCAATCAGCCCCAGCATTTT	CASSGTGLGNQPQHF
NA	NA	TRBJ1-4	TRBV5-1	TGCGCCAGCAGCTCTGGGGGCAGTAATGAAAAACTGTTTTTT	CASSSGGSNEKLFF
TRBD2	NA	TRBJ2-3	TRBV27	TGTGCCAGCAGTGACGTGGGGACTAGCGGATACACAGATACGCAGTATTTT	CASSDVGTSGYTDTQYF
TRBD1	NA	TRBJ1-5	TRBV6-6	TGTGCCAGCAGTTATGGAGGGGGCGGTGGTCAGCCCCAGCATTTT	CASSYGGGGGQPQHF